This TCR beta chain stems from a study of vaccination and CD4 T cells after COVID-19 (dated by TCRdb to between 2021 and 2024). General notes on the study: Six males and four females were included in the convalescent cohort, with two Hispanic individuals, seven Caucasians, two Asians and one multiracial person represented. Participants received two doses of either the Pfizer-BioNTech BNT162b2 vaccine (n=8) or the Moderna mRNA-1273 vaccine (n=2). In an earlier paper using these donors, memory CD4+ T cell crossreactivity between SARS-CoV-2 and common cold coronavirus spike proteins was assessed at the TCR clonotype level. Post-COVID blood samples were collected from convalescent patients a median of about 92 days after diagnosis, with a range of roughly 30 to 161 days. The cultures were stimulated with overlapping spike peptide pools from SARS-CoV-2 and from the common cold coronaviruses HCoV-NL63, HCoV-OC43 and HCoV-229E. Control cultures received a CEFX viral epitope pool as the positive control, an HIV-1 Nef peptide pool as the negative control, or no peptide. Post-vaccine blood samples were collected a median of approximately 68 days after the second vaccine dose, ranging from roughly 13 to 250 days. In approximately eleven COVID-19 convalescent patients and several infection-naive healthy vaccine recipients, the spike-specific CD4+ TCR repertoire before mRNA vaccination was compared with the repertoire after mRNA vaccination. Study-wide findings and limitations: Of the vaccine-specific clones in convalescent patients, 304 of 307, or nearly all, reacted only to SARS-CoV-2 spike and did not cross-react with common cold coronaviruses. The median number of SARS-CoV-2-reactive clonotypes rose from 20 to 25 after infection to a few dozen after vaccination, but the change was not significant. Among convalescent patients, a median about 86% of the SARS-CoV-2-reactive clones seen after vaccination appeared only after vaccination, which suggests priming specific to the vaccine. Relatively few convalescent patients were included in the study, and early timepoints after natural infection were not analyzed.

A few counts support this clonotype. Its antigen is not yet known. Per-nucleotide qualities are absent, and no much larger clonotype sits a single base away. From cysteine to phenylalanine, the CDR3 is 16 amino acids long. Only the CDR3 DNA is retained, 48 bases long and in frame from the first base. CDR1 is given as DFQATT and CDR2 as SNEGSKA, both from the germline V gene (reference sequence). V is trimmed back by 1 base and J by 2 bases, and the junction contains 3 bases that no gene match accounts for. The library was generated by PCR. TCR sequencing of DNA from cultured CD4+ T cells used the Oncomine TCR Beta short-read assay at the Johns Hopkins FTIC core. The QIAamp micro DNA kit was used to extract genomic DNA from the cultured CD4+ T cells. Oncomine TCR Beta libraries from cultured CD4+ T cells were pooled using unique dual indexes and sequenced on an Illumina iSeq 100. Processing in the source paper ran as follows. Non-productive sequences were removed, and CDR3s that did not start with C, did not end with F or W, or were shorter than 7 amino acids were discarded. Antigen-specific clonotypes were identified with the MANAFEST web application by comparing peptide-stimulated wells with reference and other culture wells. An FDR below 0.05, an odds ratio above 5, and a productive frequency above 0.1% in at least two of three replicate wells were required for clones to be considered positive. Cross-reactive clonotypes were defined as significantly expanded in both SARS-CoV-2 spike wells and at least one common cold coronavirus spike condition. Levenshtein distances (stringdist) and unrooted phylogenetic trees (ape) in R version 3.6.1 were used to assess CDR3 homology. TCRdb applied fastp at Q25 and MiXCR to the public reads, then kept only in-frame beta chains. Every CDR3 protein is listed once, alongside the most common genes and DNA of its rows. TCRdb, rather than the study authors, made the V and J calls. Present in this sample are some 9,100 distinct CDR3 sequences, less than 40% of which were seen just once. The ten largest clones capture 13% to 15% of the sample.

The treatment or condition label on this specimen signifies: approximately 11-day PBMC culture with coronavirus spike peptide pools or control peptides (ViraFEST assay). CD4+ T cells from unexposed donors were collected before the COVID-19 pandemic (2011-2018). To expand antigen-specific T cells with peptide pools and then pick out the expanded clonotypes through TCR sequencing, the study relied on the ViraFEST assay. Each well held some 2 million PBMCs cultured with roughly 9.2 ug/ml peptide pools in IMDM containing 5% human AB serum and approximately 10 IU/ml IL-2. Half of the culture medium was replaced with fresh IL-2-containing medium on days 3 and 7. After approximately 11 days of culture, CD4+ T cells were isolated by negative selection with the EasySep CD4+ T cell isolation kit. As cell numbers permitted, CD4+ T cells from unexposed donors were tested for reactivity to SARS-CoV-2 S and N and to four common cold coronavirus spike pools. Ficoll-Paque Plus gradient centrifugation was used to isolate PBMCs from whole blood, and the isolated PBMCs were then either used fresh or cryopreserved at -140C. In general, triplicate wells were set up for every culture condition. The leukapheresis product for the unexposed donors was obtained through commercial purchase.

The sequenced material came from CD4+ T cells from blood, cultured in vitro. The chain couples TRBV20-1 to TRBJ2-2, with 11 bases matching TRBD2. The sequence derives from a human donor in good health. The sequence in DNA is TGCAGTGCTAGAGTTGGGACTAGCGGAAACACCGGGGAGCTGTTTTTT. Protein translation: CSARVGTSGNTGELFF.